This TCR beta chain was found in a study of shared clonotypes between healthy human individuals. Study-wide findings and caveats: The study generally estimated greater richness for naive than memory subsets. Few donors restricted represented genetic and exposure-history diversity.

CDR1 and CDR2 from the germline V gene are LGHNT and FRNRAP. The CDR3 spans 14 residues. Trimming at V came to 4 bases and at J to 2 bases, leaving 4 bases not matched to a gene. The assay was immunoSEQ multiplex PCR, and TCRdb's table has in-frame clones only and misses some. Among roughly 1,100,000 clones listed, more than 60% were seen once. This clone came up a few times. Its target is unknown. Sequenced material: memory CD4+ T cells sorted from blood. This sample's subset: CD45RA-negative fraction. The genes are TRBV12-5 and TRBJ2-5, with 7 bases aligning to TRBD2. This clonotype was sampled from a young man in good health. CDR3 nucleotide sequence: TGTGCTAGTGGTTCGCGGGAGCAGCAAGAGACCCAGTACTTC. As protein: CASGSREQQETQYF. The full variable domain, rest sourced from reference TRBV12-5 and TRBJ2-5, is DARVTQTPRHKVTEMGQEVTMRCQPILGHNTVFWYRQTMMQGLELLAYFRNRAPLDDSGMPKDRFSAEMPDATLATLKIQPSEPRDSAVYFCASGSREQQETQYFGPGTRLLVL.